A selection of T cell receptor beta chains follows, all from one sample in a study of STAT5B mutations in CD4+ large granular lymphocyte leukemia. Some clones are missing from TCRdb's copy, which holds only in-frame ones; the method was immunoSEQ multiplex PCR. The sample contains 45,000 to 50,000 clones, approximately 83% of which appear only once. The sequenced sample was CD4+ T cells from blood buffy coats. The receptors derive from a human donor in good health. Both conserved end residues are trimmed from each CDR3. The order of the fields is J gene, V gene, D gene, CDR3 protein. The D gene is left open where the match is weak.

>TRBJ1-5|TRBV19|-
ASTHGGYYSNQPQH
>TRBJ1-4|TRBV7-9|-
ASHRNNEKLF
>TRBJ2-5|TRBV11-2|-
ASSAVGVALETQY
>TRBJ1-2|TRBV19|TRBD1
ASSRLEGAGGYT
>TRBJ1-3|TRBV5-4|-
ASSLDGYSGNTIY
>TRBJ2-2|TRBV28|-
ASFSGRFTGELF
>TRBJ1-2|TRBV6-6|TRBD1
ASSYPQGASGYT
>TRBJ2-7|TRBV5-4|TRBD1
ASRLKGARVYEQY
>TRBJ1-2|TRBV7-9|-
ASSYLEGNGYT
>TRBJ2-2|TRBV10-1|TRBD1
ASSESPTGDGGLF
>TRBJ1-1|TRBV5-6|-
ASSLGQGTF
>TRBJ2-3|TRBV7-3|TRBD2
ASSSGLTSTDTQY
>TRBJ1-3|TRBV12-5|-
ASGLMDTRNTIY
>TRBJ2-7|TRBV9|-
ASSVDPRSYEQY
>TRBJ1-1|TRBV5-5|-
ASSRGNANTEAF
>TRBJ1-2|TRBV19|TRBD1
ASSFTGGAGYGYT
>TRBJ2-5|TRBV28|-
ASSALANQETQY
>TRBJ2-1|TRBV7-6|TRBD1
ASSGRDSSNEQF
>TRBJ1-2|TRBV5-1|-
ASSLIQGYGYT
>TRBJ2-5|TRBV7-3|-
ASSLTVEETQY
>TRBJ2-7|TRBV18|-
ASSLPGTYEQY
>TRBJ1-3|TRBV7-2|-
ASSQTGFSGNTIY
>TRBJ1-4|TRBV5-4|-
ASSSSAATNEKLF
>TRBJ1-6|TRBV2|TRBD1
ASRLGNRGDNSPLH
>TRBJ2-3|TRBV7-2|TRBD2
ASSFTSVGTDTQY
>TRBJ2-7|TRBV30|TRBD2
AWSAGTSEQY
>TRBJ1-2|TRBV28|-
ASSSPWGEPYGYT
>TRBJ2-3|TRBV7-7|-
ASSPLGDTQY
>TRBJ1-6|TRBV6-5|-
ASSRARDSPLH
>TRBJ2-7|TRBV5-8|-
ASSLISYEQY
>TRBJ1-1|TRBV7-3|-
ASSLEGRTNTEAF
>TRBJ2-7|TRBV19|-
ASSIRGTYEQY
>TRBJ2-3|TRBV19|TRBD2
ASRQLADTDTQY
>TRBJ2-2|TRBV6-5|-
ASSKPGVNTGELF
>TRBJ1-2|TRBV10-1|TRBD1
ASSRRTGGKINYGYT
>TRBJ1-1|TRBV19|TRBD1
ASSIRRGGGEAF
>TRBJ2-5|TRBV5-1|-
ASSLGQAQETQY
>TRBJ1-3|TRBV7-2|TRBD1
ASSYQGQGLGNTIY
>TRBJ2-7|TRBV27|TRBD1
ASSRTGVGYEQY
>TRBJ1-5|TRBV30|-
AWSPARSRYSNQPQH
>TRBJ1-3|TRBV5-4|-
AVGGSGNTIY
>TRBJ2-3|TRBV27|-
ASRGGAWSTDTQY
>TRBJ2-7|TRBV30|-
AWRINSGEQY